The 8 T cell receptor beta chains in this list originate from one sample, sequenced in a study of T cell changes during pregnancy in multiple sclerosis (dated 2019 in TCRdb). The library was built by means of the immunoSEQ multiplex PCR assay. The table was pulled from immuneACCESS by TCRdb, which kept in-frame rearrangements only. Such tables lose some clones; where checked, under half of the loss comes from unresolved V genes, and the rest has no known cause. This sample is represented by tens of thousands of clones; around 92% of them were singletons. 0.45% to 0.5% of the sample is in the top ten clones. The starting material was CD4+ T cells from peripheral blood mononuclear cells, obtained after pregnancy. The receptors originated from a female donor with multiple sclerosis, enrolled in a pregnancy study.

The chain's CDR3 is CASSDGQGEETQYF. The DNA for the CDR3 is TGTGCCAGCTCAGACGGACAGGGGGAAGAGACCCAGTACTTC. The chain has TRBV18 and TRBJ2-5, with 10 bases fitting TRBD1. V shed 5 bases and J 3 bases; nucleotides not matched to a gene: 3. The CDR3 is made up of 14 amino acids. The germline gives CDR1 KGHSH, CDR2 LQKENI. Full variable domain (remainder filled in from reference TRBV18 and TRBJ2-5): NAGVMQNPRHLVRRRGQEARLRCSPMKGHSHVYWYRQLPEEGLKFMVYLQKENIIDESGMPKERFSAEFPKEGPSILRIQQVVRGDSAAYFCASSDGQGEETQYFGPGTRLLVL.

This rearrangement joins TRBV5-1 to TRBJ1-1; 7 nucleotides line up with TRBD1. Trimming took 0 bases from V and 5 from J; bases not matched to a gene: 10. CDR1 is SGHRS, CDR2 YFSETQ, per germline. The CDR3 consists of 16 residues. The chain's CDR3 is CASSLESNRGGTEAFF. The DNA for the CDR3 is TGCGCCAGCAGCTTGGAGTCTAACAGGGGTGGAACTGAAGCTTTCTTT.

V is TRBV5-4 and J is TRBJ2-5, with 9 positions matching TRBD1. The germline V gene encodes CDR1 SGHNT and CDR2 YYREEE (reference sequence). With 2 bases clipped from V and 5 bases from J, the junction kept 7 bases outside the gene matches. The CDR3 length is 15 residues. The CDR3 region has the DNA TGTGCCAGCAGCTTACCACAGGGGGCCTTCGAGACCCAGTACTTC. Translated: CASSLPQGAFETQYF.

This chain links TRBV27 with TRBJ2-5; D is perhaps TRBD1 (6 bases). Trimming cost V 3 bases and J 4 bases, with 9 bases left between them. The CDR3 extends over 13 amino acids. Germline assignment: CDR1 MNHEY and CDR2 SMNVEV (reference sequence). The CDR3 nucleotides are TGTGCCAGCAGTTTCCAGGGGCGAGAGACCCAGTACTTC. This encodes CASSFQGRETQYF.

The rearrangement links TRBV20-1 to TRBJ2-2; D remains ambiguous. The CDR3 extends over 10 amino acids. Germline loops: CDR1 DFQATT, CDR2 SNEGSKA (reference sequence). V was cut by 6 bases and J by 7 bases, with 6 bases left in between. This chain's CDR3 is CSAPFGELFF. CDR3 DNA sequence: TGCAGTGCCCCGTTCGGGGAGCTGTTTTTT.

CDR3 residues: CASSPGGHTEAFF. In DNA, the CDR3 is TGTGCCAGCAGCCCAGGGGGCCACACTGAAGCTTTCTTT. The chain has TRBV7-9 and TRBJ1-1, with 8 nucleotides matching TRBD1. V lost 5 bases to trimming and J lost 3 bases; unmatched junction nucleotides: 2. The CDR3 extends over 13 amino acids. Looked up from germline, CDR1 is SEHNR and CDR2 is FQNEAQ (reference sequence).

The rearrangement uses TRBV27 and TRBJ2-2, with 8 bases fitting TRBD1. The CDR3 has 16 residues. Trimming cost V 5 bases and J 0 bases; bases outside gene matches: 5. The germline V gene encodes CDR1 MNHEY and CDR2 SMNVEV (reference sequence). For the CDR3, the DNA is TGTGCCAGCAGTCCCGACAGGGGACCGAACACCGGGGAGCTGTTTTTT. Protein: CASSPDRGPNTGELFF.

This clone was observed once. V usage is TRBV4-2 and J usage is TRBJ2-7; 12 nucleotides agree with TRBD2. The V segment lost 3 bases and the J segment 3 bases; nucleotides outside the gene matches: 9. The CDR3 loop spans 17 amino acids. The germline V gene encodes CDR1 LGHNA and CDR2 YNFKEQ. For the CDR3, the DNA is TGTGCCAGCAGCCACGTCGGGACTAGCGGGTCAAACTACGAGCAGTACTTC. This encodes CASSHVGTSGSNYEQYF.